These T cell receptor beta chains were read from a single sample in a study of cytomegalovirus exposure and HLA in healthy donors. Using immunoSEQ multiplex PCR, the repertoire was profiled, and TCRdb retains in-frame clones only, with some absent. Seen here are 70,000 to 95,000 clones, 78% observed once, and the top ten hold 1.5% to 2%. Sequenced material: PBMCs. The source is a man aged 40-49 years in good health and CMV-seronegative. Each CDR3 is given with its conserved first and last residue. Fields, in order: clone size, D gene, V gene, J gene, CDR3 protein, CDR3 DNA. The D gene is left open where the match is weak. Clone size is stated in some rows and not others, as once, few, many or a class when expanded.

few	-	TRBV6-5	TRBJ1-2	CASRSGYGYTF	TGTGCCAGCAGGTCAGGGTATGGCTACACCTTC
-	-	TRBV7-9	TRBJ1-2	CASSRGGDLHGYTF	TGTGCCAGCAGCCGGGGGGGGGATCTCCATGGCTACACCTTC
-	-	TRBV10-3	TRBJ2-7	CAIRNRDSPYEQYF	TGTGCCATCAGAAACCGAGACAGTCCCTACGAGCAGTACTTC
once	TRBD1	TRBV9	TRBJ1-1	CASSAEAGGKAFF	TGTGCCAGCAGCGCCGAGGCAGGGGGCAAGGCTTTCTTT
-	-	TRBV18	TRBJ2-4	CASSPLVGQNIQYF	TGTGCCAGCTCACCACTCGTGGGCCAAAACATTCAGTACTTC
-	TRBD2	TRBV19	TRBJ2-1	CASGRSGSVYNEQFF	TGTGCCAGCGGGAGAAGCGGGAGCGTCTACAATGAGCAGTTCTTC
-	-	TRBV19	TRBJ1-6	CASSRGTDFSPLHF	TGTGCCAGTAGTAGGGGGACTGATTTTTCACCCCTCCACTTT
few	-	TRBV7-7	TRBJ2-5	CASSLGRVWQETQYF	TGTGCTAGCAGCTTAGGCAGGGTGTGGCAAGAGACCCAGTACTTC
-	-	TRBV19	TRBJ2-1	CASSIRGSPGEQFF	TGTGCCAGTAGTATCCGGGGGAGTCCCGGTGAGCAGTTCTTC
-	TRBD1	TRBV5-4	TRBJ2-7	CASRPDRGYEQYF	TGTGCCAGCAGACCCGACAGGGGCTACGAGCAGTACTTC
-	TRBD1	TRBV5-1	TRBJ2-2	CASSYRTGETGELFF	TGCGCCAGCAGCTATAGGACAGGGGAAACCGGGGAGCTGTTTTTT
-	-	TRBV6-6	TRBJ2-7	CASSPSIRGGYEQYF	TGTGCCAGTTCGCCCTCTATTCGCGGAGGCTACGAGCAGTACTTC
-	-	TRBV6-1	TRBJ2-7	CASSEAGWRYEQYF	TGTGCCAGCAGTGAAGCAGGCTGGCGGTACGAGCAGTACTTC
-	-	TRBV18	TRBJ1-5	CASSPGTPSNQPQHF	TGTGCCAGCTCGCCCGGGACACCCAGCAATCAGCCCCAGCATTTT
-	-	TRBV28	TRBJ1-3	CASSWSGPGNTIYF	TGTGCCAGCAGTTGGTCGGGTCCCGGAAACACCATATATTTT
-	-	TRBV6-1	TRBJ2-2	CASSEGAQVTGELFF	TGTGCCAGCAGTGAGGGGGCGCAGGTCACCGGGGAGCTGTTTTTT
-	-	TRBV5-1	TRBJ1-1	CASSLPTEPNTEAFF	TGCGCCAGCAGCTTGCCGACAGAGCCGAACACTGAAGCTTTCTTT
-	-	TRBV5-1	TRBJ1-4	CASSPGELMTNEKLFF	TGCGCCAGCAGCCCTGGGGAGTTGATGACTAATGAAAAACTGTTTTTT
once	TRBD2	TRBV19	TRBJ2-1	CASSIWYLQREREDNEQFF	TGTGCCAGTAGTATATGGTATCTTCAGCGGGAGCGAGAGGACAATGAGCAGTTCTTC
-	TRBD1	TRBV6-5	TRBJ1-2	CASSFGQGAHGYTF	TGTGCCAGCAGTTTCGGACAGGGGGCGCATGGCTACACCTTC
-	-	TRBV10-3	TRBJ2-2	CAISMAPETGELFF	TGTGCCATCAGTATGGCCCCGGAGACCGGGGAGCTGTTTTTT
-	-	TRBV4-1	TRBJ1-5	CASSQEIENGQPQHF	TGCGCCAGCAGCCAAGAAATAGAGAACGGTCAGCCCCAGCATTTT
-	-	TRBV10-2	TRBJ2-5	CASSVTVVETQYF	TGCGCCAGCAGTGTGACAGTTGTGGAGACCCAGTACTTC
-	TRBD1	TRBV30	TRBJ1-3	CAWTAGTARNTIYF	TGTGCCTGGACTGCCGGGACAGCAAGAAACACCATATATTTT
-	TRBD1	TRBV5-1	TRBJ2-3	CASSPGQGSTDTQYF	TGCGCCAGCAGCCCGGGACAGGGAAGCACAGATACGCAGTATTTT
-	-	TRBV5-6	TRBJ2-7	CASRSTGSGEQYF	TGTGCCAGCAGGTCGACAGGTTCAGGCGAGCAGTACTTC
few	TRBD1	TRBV5-1	TRBJ2-7	CASSYGRGPYEQYF	TGCGCCAGCAGCTACGGCAGGGGGCCTTACGAGCAGTACTTC
-	TRBD1	TRBV10-3	TRBJ2-6	CAISETGGSGANGLTF	TGTGCCATCAGTGAGACAGGGGGTTCTGGGGCCAACGGCCTGACTTTC
-	TRBD2	TRBV5-1	TRBJ2-5	CASSPGLAGDLQETQYF	TGCGCCAGCAGCCCGGGACTAGCGGGGGACTTACAAGAGACCCAGTACTTC
-	TRBD1	TRBV10-3	TRBJ1-1	CAISRQGGETEAFF	TGTGCCATCAGCCGGCAGGGGGGTGAGACTGAAGCTTTCTTT
-	TRBD1	TRBV5-1	TRBJ2-7	CASSLVTGQGYEQYF	TGCGCCAGCAGCTTGGTCACAGGACAGGGCTACGAGCAGTACTTC
few	-	TRBV6-6	TRBJ1-1	CASSTPNRYTTEAFF	TGTGCCAGCAGCACTCCGAACAGGTATACCACTGAAGCTTTCTTT
-	TRBD1	TRBV6-5	TRBJ2-2	CASSNVQGARELFF	TGTGCCAGCAGTAACGTCCAGGGGGCAAGGGAGCTGTTTTTT
-	-	TRBV10-3	TRBJ2-1	CAISFSDLYNEQFF	TGTGCCATCAGTTTTTCTGACTTGTACAATGAGCAGTTCTTC
once	TRBD1	TRBV18	TRBJ2-7	CASSPRQGVSSYEQYF	TGTGCCAGCTCCCCCAGACAGGGTGTCAGCTCCTACGAGCAGTACTTC
-	-	TRBV15	TRBJ2-5	CATSRDIGGREQYF	TGTGCCACCAGCAGAGATATTGGGGGGCGGGAGCAGTACTTC
-	TRBD2	TRBV5-1	TRBJ2-3	CASSLGVLAGADTQYF	TGCGCCAGCAGCTTGGGGGTCCTAGCGGGGGCAGATACGCAGTATTTT
-	-	TRBV28	TRBJ2-7	CASSLRGENYEQYF	TGTGCCAGCAGTCTAAGAGGAGAAAACTACGAGCAGTACTTC
-	-	TRBV7-2	TRBJ1-1	CASSSQENTEAFF	TGTGCCAGCAGCTCCCAGGAGAACACTGAAGCTTTCTTT
-	TRBD2	TRBV28	TRBJ2-2	CASSRTTSGIGELFF	TGTGCCAGCAGTCGTACGACTAGCGGGATCGGGGAGCTGTTTTTT
-	TRBD1	TRBV7-2	TRBJ2-5	CASSPGQGRQETQYF	TGTGCCAGCAGCCCCGGACAGGGACGTCAAGAGACCCAGTACTTC
-	TRBD1	TRBV19	TRBJ2-1	CASSRSGTVYNEQFF	TGTGCCAGTAGTAGGAGTGGGACAGTTTACAATGAGCAGTTCTTC
-	-	TRBV7-9	TRBJ1-1	CASSSRPDLGLAAFF	TGTGCCAGCAGCTCTCGACCAGATCTGGGCCTGGCGGCTTTCTTT
few	-	TRBV10-3	TRBJ1-1	CAIRLVGERDTEAFF	TGTGCCATCCGTCTAGTGGGGGAGCGGGACACTGAAGCTTTCTTT
-	-	TRBV7-9	TRBJ1-3	CASSLEAGRNTIYF	TGTGCCAGCAGCTTAGAAGCAGGGAGAAACACCATATATTTT
-	TRBD1	TRBV27	TRBJ1-2	CASRKRTGITYGYTF	TGTGCCAGCAGGAAAAGGACAGGGATCACCTATGGCTACACCTTC
-	-	TRBV4-1	TRBJ1-4	CASSQDLAVKIKSEKLFF	TGCGCCAGCAGCCAAGATTTAGCTGTCAAGATCAAGTCAGAAAAACTGTTTTTT
-	-	TRBV2	TRBJ1-6	CASSGTVNNSPLHF	TGTGCCAGCAGTGGGACAGTTAATAATTCACCCCTCCACTTT
-	TRBD1	TRBV7-9	TRBJ2-1	CSSSAPLRTGIVNEQFF	TGTTCCAGCAGCGCCCCCCTTCGGACAGGGATCGTAAATGAGCAGTTCTTC
-	TRBD1	TRBV6-6	TRBJ1-4	CASSYPGTDYEKLFF	TGTGCCAGCAGTTACCCCGGGACAGACTATGAAAAACTGTTTTTT
-	-	TRBV18	TRBJ2-5	CASSPSQETQYF	TGTGCCAGCTCACCATCTCAAGAGACCCAGTACTTC
-	-	TRBV4-1	TRBJ2-2	CASSQVGDRAGRVGELFF	TGCGCCAGCAGCCAAGTCGGGGATAGGGCGGGACGGGTCGGGGAGCTGTTTTTT